These 8 T cell receptor beta chains were all obtained from the same sample, sequenced in a study of human T cells and chemical hapten exposure. TCRdb re-called the 5' RACE reads with MiXCR, one entry per CDR3 protein. This sample has fewer than 150,000 distinct CDR3 sequences; approximately 20% occur once, and the top ten carry around 2.8%. Unfractionated whole blood yielded the extracted total RNA. The source of these receptors is a human donor in good health.

This clonotype came up many times. This sequence joins TRBV12-3 or TRBV12-4 and TRBJ1-5; D unresolved. The CDR3 totals 14 residues. Trimming pared 0 bases from V and 6 bases from J, leaving 9 bases between. The CDR3 protein is CASSLARRGQPQHF. The CDR3 DNA follows: TGTGCCAGCAGTTTAGCGAGGCGGGGTCAGCCCCAGCATTTT.

By its share, this clonotype is medium-sized (0.01 to 0.1%). The J gene is TRBJ2-7, the V gene TRBV4-2, with 12 bases matching TRBD2. Germline CDR1 LGHNA, CDR2 YNFKEQ. V dropped 4 bases and J dropped 3; count of bases not matched to a gene: 4. The length of the CDR3 is 15 residues. The CDR3 DNA reads as TGTGCCAGCAGCCCCGGACTAGCGGGAAACTACGAGCAGTACTTC. Its protein product is CASSPGLAGNYEQYF.

This clonotype was observed many times. The V and J genes are TRBV14 and TRBJ2-1; weak D call: TRBD2 (6 bases). Germline CDR1 is SGHDN and CDR2 is FVKESK. Trimming cost V 0 bases and J 12 bases, with 15 bases left between them. CDR3 length: 14 residues. CDR3 nucleotides: TGTGCCAGCAGCCAAGACGGGAGTGGGTATTGGCAGTTCTTC. Its protein product is CASSQDGSGYWQFF.

V gene TRBV24-1 combines with J gene TRBJ1-5; a weak D match, TRBD1 (6 bases). Per germline, CDR1 KGHDR and CDR2 SFDVKD. Deletions cut 6 bases from V and 4 bases from J, with 15 bases between. The CDR3 is 15 amino acids. Here the CDR3 DNA reads TGTGCCACCAGTCGGGGTGGGGGCGGTAATCAGCCCCAGCATTTT. Protein sequence: CATSRGGGGNQPQHF.

The V gene is TRBV5-6, the J gene TRBJ1-5; tentative D call: TRBD1 (6 bases). In germline, CDR1 is SGHDT, CDR2 YYEEEE. This CDR3 has 14 residues. V was shortened by 4 bases and J by 7 bases, with 15 bases between the two germline ends. DNA of the CDR3: TGTGCCAGCAGCACCATAGGGACACAGCAGCCCCAGCATTTT. Amino acids: CASSTIGTQQPQHF. Looking up the rest from reference TRBV5-6 and TRBJ1-5 gives the full variable domain: DAGVTQSPTHLIKTRGQQVTLRCSPKSGHDTVSWYQQALGQGPQFIFQYYEEEERQRGNFPDRFSGHQFPNYSSELNVNALLLGDSALYLCASSTIGTQQPQHFGDGTRLSIL.

V and J are TRBV11-2 and TRBJ1-1; D not resolved. V lost 0 bases, J lost 0 bases, and 8 bases lay in between. CDR1 and CDR2 from the germline V gene are SGHAT and FQNNGV. The CDR3 loop spans 15 amino acids. CDR3 loop: CASSLEVRLNTEAFF. As DNA, the CDR3 is TGTGCCAGCAGCTTAGAGGTGAGATTGAACACTGAAGCTTTCTTT.

This clonotype has just a few counts. The V gene is TRBV6-5, the J gene TRBJ1-1; no reliable D call. CDR1 and CDR2 (germline): MNHEY, SVGAGI. V dropped 7 bases and J dropped 12 bases, with 21 bases sitting between them. The CDR3 has 13 amino acids. The CDR3 coding sequence is TGTGCCAGCACCCCCGGTGGAGGTGTTGGGTCTTTCTTT. The encoded protein is CASTPGGGVGSFF.

This clonotype showed up just a few times. The J gene is TRBJ2-1, the V gene TRBV28; D gene unclear. V was cut by 7 bases and J by 8 bases, with 21 bases left in between. The CDR3 is made up of 15 amino acids. The germline gives CDR1 MDHEN, CDR2 SYDVKM. For the CDR3, the DNA is TGTGCCAGCATCCCCCGCGACTCTCTCCTCTATGAGCAGTTCTTC. Protein product: CASIPRDSLLYEQFF.